These 18 T cell receptor beta chains were all obtained from the same sample, sequenced in a study of shared clonotypes between healthy human individuals. Generated by immunoSEQ multiplex PCR, the TCRdb table keeps only in-frame clones and is missing some. Found here are approximately 100,000 clones, roughly two thirds of them singletons; the top ten hold around 41%. Sequencing was carried out using memory CD8+ T cells sorted from blood. Subset here: CD45RO+ cells pooled with CCR7-negative TemRA cells. The source is a man aged 25 to 40 in good health.

This sequence joins TRBV4-1 and TRBJ2-5; D possibly corresponds to TRBD2 (6 bases). CDR1 is MGHRA, CDR2 YSYEKL, per germline. The length of the CDR3 is 13 residues. V was clipped by 6 bases and J by 5 bases, with 13 bases between them. The CDR3 DNA reads as TGCGCCAGCAGGCCGGATGGAGGGGAGACCCAGTACTTC. It yields the protein CASRPDGGETQYF.

V is TRBV10-3 and J is TRBJ2-7; D gene unclear. CDR1 is ENHRY and CDR2 is SYGVKD in the germline V gene. The CDR3 contains 11 residues. V lost 3 bases and J 6 bases, leaving 6 bases between the germline ends. The CDR3 DNA is TGTGCCATCAGTGACATGAGCGAGCAGTACTTC. Protein sequence: CAISDMSEQYF.

The V call is TRBV25-1, the J call TRBJ2-4, with unresolved D. The ends were cut back, 6 bases at V and 0 bases at J, with 12 bases in the middle. Germline CDR1 is MGHDK and CDR2 is SYGVNS. This CDR3 is built from 15 residues. CDR3 residues: CASSGTKVAKNIQYF. CDR3 in DNA: TGTGCCAGCAGCGGTACAAAAGTAGCCAAAAACATTCAGTACTTC.

In this sample, this clone turned up many times. This chain links TRBV5-1 with TRBJ2-7; the match to TRBD1 covers 9 bases. V shed 4 bases, J shed 2 bases, and the junction held 10 bases outside the gene matches. This CDR3 is 16 amino acids long. Germline assignment: CDR1 SGHRS and CDR2 YFSETQ. The CDR3 DNA reads TGCGCCAGCAGCCCGCCCCCCGGACAGGGGCCCTACGAGCAGTACTTC. It specifies CASSPPPGQGPYEQYF.

This chain links TRBV6-4 with TRBJ2-1, with 9 positions matching TRBD2. Germline CDR1 reads MRHNA; CDR2 reads SNTAGT. V gave up 5 bases and J gave up 4 bases; unmatched junction bases: 6. The CDR3 is 15 amino acids. CDR3: CASSPIAGDYNEQFF. As DNA, the CDR3 is TGTGCCAGCAGTCCCATAGCGGGGGATTACAATGAGCAGTTCTTC.

V gene TRBV9 combines with J gene TRBJ1-1, with a possible D match to TRBD1 (6 bases). The CDR3 runs to 12 residues. CDR1 is SGDLS, CDR2 YYNGEE, per germline. Deletions cut 0 bases from V and 11 bases from J, with 11 bases between. The CDR3 loop reads CASSVVTGDAFF. CDR3 nucleotides: TGTGCCAGCAGCGTAGTGACAGGTGATGCTTTCTTT.

This CDR3 is CASSSGGVNYGYTF. The CDR3 bases are TGTGCCAGCAGTTCCGGGGGGGTTAACTATGGCTACACCTTC. The chain recombines TRBV27 with TRBJ1-2, with D possibly TRBD1 on 5 matching bases. Trimming took off 4 bases at V and 1 base at J, with 10 bases between the two ends. The germline CDR1 and CDR2 sequences are MNHEY and SMNVEV (reference sequence). CDR3 size: 14 residues.

This clone was seen repeatedly, ten times or more. CDR3 amino acids: CASSLGEAGLRASEKLFF. In DNA, the CDR3 is TGTGCCAGCAGCTTGGGGGAGGCGGGGCTCAGGGCTTCTGAAAAACTGTTTTTT. The chain recombines TRBV7-2 with TRBJ1-4; D may be TRBD1 (5 bases). The germline gives CDR1 SGHTA, CDR2 FQGNSA. Trimming pared 3 bases from V and 7 bases from J, leaving 24 bases between. This CDR3 comprises 18 residues.

This clone has only one observation. The CDR3 DNA sequence: TGTGCCAGCAGTGAAACAGGACAGGGGACGCGCGAGCAGTACTTC. Translating gives CASSETGQGTREQYF. V and J are TRBV25-1 and TRBJ2-7; 9 nucleotides agree with TRBD1. Germline V gene sequence: CDR1 MGHDK, CDR2 SYGVNS. The CDR3 sequence is 15 residues long. J lost 6 bases, V lost 2 bases, and 8 bases had no gene match.

The rearrangement links TRBV19 to TRBJ1-5, with D tentatively TRBD1 (6 bases). Trimming shortened V by 6 bases and J by 9 bases, and 18 bases separated the two germline ends. Germline CDR1 is LNHDA and CDR2 is SQIVND (reference sequence). The CDR3 length is 14 residues. CDR3 sequence: CASSPQGKGRPQHF. The CDR3 nucleotides are TGTGCCAGTAGCCCGCAGGGGAAGGGGCGGCCCCAGCATTTT.

This clone was counted many times. Other DNA sequences in the same sample also yield this CDR3. V is TRBV10-3 and J is TRBJ2-7; D is uncertain. The germline V gene has CDR1 ENHRY and CDR2 SYGVKD. The CDR3 runs 12 residues. The ends were cut back, 8 bases at V and 0 bases at J, with 8 bases in the middle. The CDR3 DNA is TGTGCCATCTCAACAGACTCCTACGAGCAGTACTTC. Translated: CAISTDSYEQYF.

The V gene is TRBV19, the J gene TRBJ2-5, with D tentatively TRBD1 or TRBD2 (5 bases each). The CDR3 covers 13 residues. Germline V gene sequence: CDR1 LNHDA, CDR2 SQIVND (reference sequence). Trimming removed 6 bases from V and 1 base from J, with 9 bases in between. CDR3 in amino acids: CASSSGTQETQYF. Written as DNA, the CDR3 is TGTGCCAGTAGCTCCGGGACCCAAGAGACCCAGTACTTC.

This clone was picked up a small number of times. V is TRBV9 and J is TRBJ1-3; D ambiguous. From germline, CDR1 is SGDLS and CDR2 YYNGEE. The CDR3 runs to 14 residues. The ends were cut back, 3 bases at V and 8 bases at J, with 15 bases in the middle. CDR3 sequence reads: CASSAEGFGDTIYF. For the CDR3, the DNA is TGTGCCAGCAGCGCAGAGGGTTTTGGGGACACCATATATTTT.

CDR3 DNA: TGTGCCAGCAGTTTTTACCGGGACGCCAGGGGGGATGAGCAGTTCTTC. As protein: CASSFYRDARGDEQFF. The chain recombines TRBV27 with TRBJ2-1, with D perhaps TRBD1 (7 bases). The germline CDR1 and CDR2 sequences are MNHEY and SMNVEV (reference sequence). This CDR3 has 16 amino acids. V was pared by 3 bases and J by 8 bases, with 20 bases between.

This clone occurred many times. This chain connects TRBV10-2 to TRBJ2-6; D possibly corresponds to TRBD2 (6 bases). In germline, CDR1 is WSHSY, CDR2 SAAADI. The CDR3 sequence is 16 residues long. Trimming removed 2 bases at V and 1 base at J, with 9 bases between. The CDR3 DNA reads as TGCGCCAGCAGTGAGGATGGGGGGTCTGGGGCCAACGTCCTGACTTTC. Protein product: CASSEDGGSGANVLTF.

To note about this clone: Distinct nucleotide sequences in the sample also encode this CDR3. The V gene is TRBV7-9, the J gene TRBJ1-5; no firm D call. Trimming left V 2 bases short and J 1 base short, with 6 bases between. The CDR3 is 14 amino acids. The germline V gene has CDR1 SEHNR and CDR2 FQNEAQ (reference sequence). Here the CDR3 reads CASSLQGSNQPQHF. CDR3 DNA sequence: TGTGCCAGCAGCTTACAAGGGAGCAATCAGCCCCAGCATTTT.

The V and J genes are TRBV11-2 and TRBJ2-3, with D possibly being TRBD1 (5 bases). Germline V CDR1 and CDR2: SGHAT, FQNNGV. V shed 2 bases and J shed 2 bases, with 8 bases lying between them. The CDR3 has 14 residues. The CDR3, as DNA: TGTGCCAGCAGCTTAAGGGGCTTCACAGATACGCAGTATTTT. Its protein product is CASSLRGFTDTQYF.

J is TRBJ2-4 and V is TRBV13; TRBD2 aligns across 12 bases. This CDR3 has 19 amino acids. V lost 5 bases and J lost 4; bases outside the gene matches: 15. CDR1 and CDR2 (germline): PRHDT, FYEKMQ (reference sequence). CDR3 nucleotide sequence: TGTGCCAGCAGCCCCCTACTAGCGGGAGGTTCGGACTTAAAAAACATTCAGTACTTC. Translation: CASSPLLAGGSDLKNIQYF.